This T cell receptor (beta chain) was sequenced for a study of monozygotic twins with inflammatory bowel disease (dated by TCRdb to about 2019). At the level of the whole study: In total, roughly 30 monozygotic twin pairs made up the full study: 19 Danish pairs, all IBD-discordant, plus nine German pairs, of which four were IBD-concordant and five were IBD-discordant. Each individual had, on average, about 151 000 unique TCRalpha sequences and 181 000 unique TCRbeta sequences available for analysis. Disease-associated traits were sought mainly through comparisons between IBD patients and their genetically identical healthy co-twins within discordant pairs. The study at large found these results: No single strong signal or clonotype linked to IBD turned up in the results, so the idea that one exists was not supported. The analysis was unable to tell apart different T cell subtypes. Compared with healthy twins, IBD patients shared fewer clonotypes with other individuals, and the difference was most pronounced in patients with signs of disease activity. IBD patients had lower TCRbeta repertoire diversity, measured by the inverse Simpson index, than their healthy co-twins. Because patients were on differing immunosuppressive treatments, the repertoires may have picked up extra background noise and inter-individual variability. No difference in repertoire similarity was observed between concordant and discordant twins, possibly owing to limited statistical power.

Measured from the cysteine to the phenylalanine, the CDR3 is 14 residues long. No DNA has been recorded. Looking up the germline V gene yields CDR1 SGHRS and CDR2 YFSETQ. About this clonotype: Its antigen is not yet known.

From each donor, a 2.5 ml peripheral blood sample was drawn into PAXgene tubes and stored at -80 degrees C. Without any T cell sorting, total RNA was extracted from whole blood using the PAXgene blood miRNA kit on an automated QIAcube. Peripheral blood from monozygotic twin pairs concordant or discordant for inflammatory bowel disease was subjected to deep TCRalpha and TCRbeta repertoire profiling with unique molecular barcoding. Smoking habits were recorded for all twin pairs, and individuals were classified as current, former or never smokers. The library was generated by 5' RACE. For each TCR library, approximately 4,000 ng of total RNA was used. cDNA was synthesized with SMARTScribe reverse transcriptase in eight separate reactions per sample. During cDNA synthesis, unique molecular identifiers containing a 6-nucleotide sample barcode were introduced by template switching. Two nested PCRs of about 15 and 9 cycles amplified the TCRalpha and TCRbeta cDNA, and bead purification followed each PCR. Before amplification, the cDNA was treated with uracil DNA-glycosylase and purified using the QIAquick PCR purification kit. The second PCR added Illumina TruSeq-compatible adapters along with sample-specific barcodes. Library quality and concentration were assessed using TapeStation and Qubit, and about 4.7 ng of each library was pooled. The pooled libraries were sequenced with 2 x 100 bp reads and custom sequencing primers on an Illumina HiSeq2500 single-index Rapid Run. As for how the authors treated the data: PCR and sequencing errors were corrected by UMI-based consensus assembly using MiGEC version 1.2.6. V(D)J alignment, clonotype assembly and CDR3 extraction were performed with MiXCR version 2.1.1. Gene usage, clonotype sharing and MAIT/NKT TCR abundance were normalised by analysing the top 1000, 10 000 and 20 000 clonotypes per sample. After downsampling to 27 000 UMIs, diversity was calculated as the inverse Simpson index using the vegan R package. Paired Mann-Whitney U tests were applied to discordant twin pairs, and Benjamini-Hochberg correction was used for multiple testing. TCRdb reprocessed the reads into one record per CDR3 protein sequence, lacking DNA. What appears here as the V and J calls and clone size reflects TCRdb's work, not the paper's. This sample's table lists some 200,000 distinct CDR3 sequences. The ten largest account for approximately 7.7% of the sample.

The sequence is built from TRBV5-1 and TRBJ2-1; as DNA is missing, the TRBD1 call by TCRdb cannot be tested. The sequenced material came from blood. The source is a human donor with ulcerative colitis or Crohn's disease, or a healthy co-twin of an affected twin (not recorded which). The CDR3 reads CASSRTGAYNEQFF.